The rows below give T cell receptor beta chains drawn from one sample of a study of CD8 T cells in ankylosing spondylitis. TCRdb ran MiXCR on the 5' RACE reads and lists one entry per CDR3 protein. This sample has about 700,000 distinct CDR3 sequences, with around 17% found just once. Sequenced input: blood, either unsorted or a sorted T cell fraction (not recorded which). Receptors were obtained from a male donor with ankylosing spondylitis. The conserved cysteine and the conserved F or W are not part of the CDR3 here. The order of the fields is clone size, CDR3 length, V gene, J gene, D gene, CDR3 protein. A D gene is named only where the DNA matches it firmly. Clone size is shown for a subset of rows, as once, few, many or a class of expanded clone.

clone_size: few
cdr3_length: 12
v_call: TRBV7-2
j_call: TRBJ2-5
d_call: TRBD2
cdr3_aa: ASSEGLAQETQY

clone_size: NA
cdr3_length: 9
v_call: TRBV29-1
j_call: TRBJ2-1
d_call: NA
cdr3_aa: SVGFFGEQF

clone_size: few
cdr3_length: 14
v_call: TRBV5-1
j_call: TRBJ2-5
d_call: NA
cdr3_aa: ASSPGVLATQETQY

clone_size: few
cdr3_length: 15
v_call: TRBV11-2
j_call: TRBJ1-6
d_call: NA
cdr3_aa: ASRRSFGSSYNSPLH

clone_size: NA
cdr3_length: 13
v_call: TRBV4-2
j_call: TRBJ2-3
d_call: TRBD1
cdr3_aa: ASSQDTGGTDTQY

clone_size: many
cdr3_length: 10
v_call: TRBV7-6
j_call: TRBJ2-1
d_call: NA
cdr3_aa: ASSLGLDEQF

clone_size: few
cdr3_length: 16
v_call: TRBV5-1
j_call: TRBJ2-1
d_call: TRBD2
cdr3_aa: ASSLGVGGLAGTDEQF

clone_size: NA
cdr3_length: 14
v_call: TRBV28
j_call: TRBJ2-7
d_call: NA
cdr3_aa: ASSFTGQGLHYEQY

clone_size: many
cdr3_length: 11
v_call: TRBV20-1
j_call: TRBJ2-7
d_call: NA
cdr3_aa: SASLTRHYEQY

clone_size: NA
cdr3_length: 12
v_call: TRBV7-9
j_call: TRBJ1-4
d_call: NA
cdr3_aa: ASSFGQANEKLF

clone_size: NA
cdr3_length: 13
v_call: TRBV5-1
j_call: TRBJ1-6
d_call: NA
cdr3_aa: ASSLQSEKGSPLH

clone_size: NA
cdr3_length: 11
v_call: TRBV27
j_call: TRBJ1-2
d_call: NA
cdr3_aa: ASSYPGGYGYT

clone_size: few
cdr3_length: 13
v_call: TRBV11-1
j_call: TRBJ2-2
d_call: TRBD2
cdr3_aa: ASTHLPSGTGELF

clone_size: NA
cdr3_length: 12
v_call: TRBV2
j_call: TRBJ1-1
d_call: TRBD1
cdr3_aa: ASSDRGLDTEAF

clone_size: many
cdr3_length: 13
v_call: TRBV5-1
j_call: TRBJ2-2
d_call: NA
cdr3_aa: ASSLGGANTGELF

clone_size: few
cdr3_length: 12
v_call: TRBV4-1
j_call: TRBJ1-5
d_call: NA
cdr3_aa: ASSHPGLLQPQH

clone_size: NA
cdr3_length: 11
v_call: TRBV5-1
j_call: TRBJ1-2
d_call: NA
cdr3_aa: ASSLAQGFGYT

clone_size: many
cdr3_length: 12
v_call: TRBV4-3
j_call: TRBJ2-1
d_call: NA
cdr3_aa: ASSQEYWDNEQF

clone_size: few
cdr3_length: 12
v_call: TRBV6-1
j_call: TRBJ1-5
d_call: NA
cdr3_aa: ASSPGRGVQPQH

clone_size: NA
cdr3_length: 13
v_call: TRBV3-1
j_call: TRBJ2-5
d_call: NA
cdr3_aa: ASSQGTVTQETQY

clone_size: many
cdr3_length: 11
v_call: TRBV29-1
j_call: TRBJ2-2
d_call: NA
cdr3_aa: SVEWQGGGELF

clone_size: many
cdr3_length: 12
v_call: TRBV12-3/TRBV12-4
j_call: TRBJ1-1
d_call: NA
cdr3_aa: ASSLSTGATEAF

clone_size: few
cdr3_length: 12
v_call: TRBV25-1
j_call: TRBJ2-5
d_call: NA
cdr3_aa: ASSGETGQETQY

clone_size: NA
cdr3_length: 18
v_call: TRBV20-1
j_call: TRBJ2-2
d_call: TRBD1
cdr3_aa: SARRQGAEWGNANTGELF

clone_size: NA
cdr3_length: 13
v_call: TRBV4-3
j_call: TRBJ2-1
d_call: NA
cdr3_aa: ASSQDGAGYNEQF

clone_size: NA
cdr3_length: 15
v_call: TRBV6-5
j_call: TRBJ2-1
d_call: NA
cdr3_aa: ASSYSATSSSYNEQF

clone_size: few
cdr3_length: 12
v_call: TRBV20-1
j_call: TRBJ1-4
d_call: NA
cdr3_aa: SAWGARVGEKLF

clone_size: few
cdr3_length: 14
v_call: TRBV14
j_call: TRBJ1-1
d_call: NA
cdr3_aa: ASSLSVGGRNTEAF

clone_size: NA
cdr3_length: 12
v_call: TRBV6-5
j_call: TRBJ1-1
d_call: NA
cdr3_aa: ASSYSVENTEAF

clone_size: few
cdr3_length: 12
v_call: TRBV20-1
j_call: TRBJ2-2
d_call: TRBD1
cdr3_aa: SARPGQETGELF

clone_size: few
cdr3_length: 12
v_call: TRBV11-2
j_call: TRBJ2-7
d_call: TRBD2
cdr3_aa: ASSQPSGIVEQY

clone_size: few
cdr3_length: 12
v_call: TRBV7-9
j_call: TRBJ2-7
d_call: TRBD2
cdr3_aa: ASRTSGSSYEQY

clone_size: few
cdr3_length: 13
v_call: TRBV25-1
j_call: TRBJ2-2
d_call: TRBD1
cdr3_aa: ASSLRDRDAGELF

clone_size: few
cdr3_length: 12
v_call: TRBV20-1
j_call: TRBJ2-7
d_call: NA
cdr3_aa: SAPARESLYEQY

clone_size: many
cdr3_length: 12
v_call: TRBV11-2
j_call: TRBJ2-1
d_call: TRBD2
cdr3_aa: ASSLEGLADEQF

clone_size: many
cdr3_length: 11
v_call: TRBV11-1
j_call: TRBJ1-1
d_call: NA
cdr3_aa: ASSLGYTTEAF

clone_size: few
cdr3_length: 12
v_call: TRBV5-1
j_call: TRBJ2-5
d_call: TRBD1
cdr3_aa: ASRRTTGSETQY

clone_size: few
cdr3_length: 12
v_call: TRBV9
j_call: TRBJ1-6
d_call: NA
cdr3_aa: ASSAWTSNSPLH

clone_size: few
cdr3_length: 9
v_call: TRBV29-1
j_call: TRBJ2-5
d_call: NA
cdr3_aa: SVEKVETQY

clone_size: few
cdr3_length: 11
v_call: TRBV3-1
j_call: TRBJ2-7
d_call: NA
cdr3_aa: ASSYNRAYEQY

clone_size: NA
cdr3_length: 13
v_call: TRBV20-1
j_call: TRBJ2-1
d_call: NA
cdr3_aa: CATSVVIDVNEQF

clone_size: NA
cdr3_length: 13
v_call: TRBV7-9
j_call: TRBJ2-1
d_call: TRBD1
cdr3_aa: ASSLWGTVHNEQF

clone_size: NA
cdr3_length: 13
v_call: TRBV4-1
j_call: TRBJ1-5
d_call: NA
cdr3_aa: ASSQVSQGEWPQH

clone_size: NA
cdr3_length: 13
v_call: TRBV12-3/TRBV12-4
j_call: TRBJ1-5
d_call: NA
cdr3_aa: ASSFRSIGGQPQH

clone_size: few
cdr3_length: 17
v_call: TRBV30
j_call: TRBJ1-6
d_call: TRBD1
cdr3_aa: AWKRAVGTGKRENSPLH